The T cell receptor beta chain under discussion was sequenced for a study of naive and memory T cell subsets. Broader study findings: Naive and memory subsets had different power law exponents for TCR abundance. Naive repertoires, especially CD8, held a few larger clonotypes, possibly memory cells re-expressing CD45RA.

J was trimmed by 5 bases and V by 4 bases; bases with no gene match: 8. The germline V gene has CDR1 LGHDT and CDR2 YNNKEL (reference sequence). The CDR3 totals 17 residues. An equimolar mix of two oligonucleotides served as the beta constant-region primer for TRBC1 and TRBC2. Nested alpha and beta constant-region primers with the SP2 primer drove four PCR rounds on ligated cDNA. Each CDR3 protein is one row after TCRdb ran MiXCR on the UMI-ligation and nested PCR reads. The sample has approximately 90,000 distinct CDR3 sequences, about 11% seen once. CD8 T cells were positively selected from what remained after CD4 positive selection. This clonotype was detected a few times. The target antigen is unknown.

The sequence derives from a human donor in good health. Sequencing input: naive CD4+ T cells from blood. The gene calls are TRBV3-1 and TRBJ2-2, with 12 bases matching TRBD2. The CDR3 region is CASSRRLAGDPTGELFF. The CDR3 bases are TGTGCCAGCAGCCGCCGACTAGCGGGGGACCCTACCGGGGAGCTGTTTTTT.